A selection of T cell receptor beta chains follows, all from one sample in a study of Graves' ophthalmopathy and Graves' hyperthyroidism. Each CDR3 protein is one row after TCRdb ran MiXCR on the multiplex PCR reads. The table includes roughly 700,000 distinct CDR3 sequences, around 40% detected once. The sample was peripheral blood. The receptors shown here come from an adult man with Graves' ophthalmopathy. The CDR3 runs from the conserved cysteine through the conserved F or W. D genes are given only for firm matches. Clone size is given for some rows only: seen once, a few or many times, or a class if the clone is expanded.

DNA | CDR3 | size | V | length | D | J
TGCAGTGCCATGGACAGGGGGCAAACTGAAGCTTTCTTT | CSAMDRGQTEAFF | - | TRBV20-1 | 13 | TRBD1 | TRBJ1-1
TGTGCCAGTGGGGGGGCAAGCGAACAGCCCCAGCATTTT | CASGGASEQPQHF | many | TRBV19 | 13 | - | TRBJ1-5
TGCAGTGCTAGAGACCGGTATATAAACTATGGCTACACCTTC | CSARDRYINYGYTF | - | TRBV20-1 | 14 | - | TRBJ1-2
TGTGCCAGCAGCTTAAGTGGAACGGGATATAATTCACCCCTCCACTTT | CASSLSGTGYNSPLHF | many | TRBV7-6 | 16 | - | TRBJ1-6
TGTGCCAGTAGTATCCGGGACTTCGAGAACCAAGAGACCCAGTACTTC | CASSIRDFENQETQYF | many | TRBV19 | 16 | - | TRBJ2-5
TGTGCCAGCAGTTTCGGGCAGACGACCGGGGAGCTGTTTTTT | CASSFGQTTGELFF | - | TRBV25-1 | 14 | - | TRBJ2-2
TGTGCCAGTAGTATTAGGCATAAGAACACTGAAGCTTTCTTT | CASSIRHKNTEAFF | many | TRBV19 | 14 | - | TRBJ1-1
TGTGCCAGCAGCCCGACTAGCGGGAACTACGAGCAGTACTTC | CASSPTSGNYEQYF | many | TRBV7-2 | 14 | TRBD2 | TRBJ2-7
TGCAGTGCTAGAGATCCCCTCACTAGCGGGAGTTGGTCCGAGCAGTACTTC | CSARDPLTSGSWSEQYF | - | TRBV20-1 | 17 | TRBD2 | TRBJ2-7
TGTGCCAGCACCGAATCGGGTACCTATGGCTACACCTTC | CASTESGTYGYTF | - | TRBV25-1 | 13 | - | TRBJ1-2
TGCAGCGTTGTAGGGACTAGCGGAGGTCCGAACACCGGGGAGCTGTTTTTT | CSVVGTSGGPNTGELFF | few | TRBV29-1 | 17 | TRBD2 | TRBJ2-2
TGTGCCAGCAGCTACCAAAATAACAGGGGCGGGGAGCTGTTTTTT | CASSYQNNRGGELFF | - | TRBV7-8 | 15 | TRBD1 | TRBJ2-2
TGTGCCAGCAGCTTGAGGGCTAGCAACTCCTACGAGCAGTACTTC | CASSLRASNSYEQYF | - | TRBV5-4 | 15 | - | TRBJ2-7
TGTGCCAGCAGTTACTCGATTCTGGCTGGGAACACTGAAGCTTTCTTT | CASSYSILAGNTEAFF | few | TRBV10-3 | 16 | - | TRBJ1-1
TGTGCCATCAGCCAGGACTGGACAGGGGCCACAAATCAGCCCCAGCATTTT | CAISQDWTGATNQPQHF | many | TRBV10-3 | 17 | TRBD1 | TRBJ1-5
TGTGCCAGCAGTTCCCGGACAGGTCCCATCGGTTCCGGGGCCAACGTCCTGACTTTC | CASSSRTGPIGSGANVLTF | - | TRBV25-1 | 19 | TRBD1 | TRBJ2-6
TGTGCCAGCAGTGAATTAAGAGGCGGGGAGCTGTTTTTT | CASSELRGGELFF | - | TRBV2 | 13 | - | TRBJ2-2
TGTGCCAGCAGTTCGGCAGGGGGGACCTATGGCTACACCTTC | CASSSAGGTYGYTF | - | TRBV10-3 | 14 | TRBD1 | TRBJ1-2
TGTGCCAGCGTAGAAGGGGGGAGGGAAGCTTTCTTT | CASVEGGREAFF | - | TRBV6-1 | 12 | - | TRBJ1-1
TGTGCCAGCAGTGACCCGGGACTAGCGGGAGGTCGGTCCTACACCTTC | CASSDPGLAGGRSYTF | - | TRBV25-1 | 16 | - | TRBJ1-2
TGTGCCAGCAGCCAGTCTATAGCGGGGGGGCGAGAGACCCAGTACTTC | CASSQSIAGGRETQYF | - | TRBV4-2 | 16 | TRBD2 | TRBJ2-5
TGTGCCAGCAGTGGGTTAGAGGCAGACTACGAGCAGTACTTC | CASSGLEADYEQYF | - | TRBV10-2 | 14 | - | TRBJ2-7
TGTGCCAGCAGCCTGTGGAAGGGGGGATCCTACGAGCAGTACTTC | CASSLWKGGSYEQYF | many | TRBV7-2 | 15 | - | TRBJ2-7
TGTGCCACCAGTGATTTGGGGCAGCCGAATTCACCCCTCCACTTT | CATSDLGQPNSPLHF | many | TRBV24-1 | 15 | - | TRBJ1-6
TGTGCCAGCAGCTCCCTCAACAGGGAAAACTATGGCTACACCTTC | CASSSLNRENYGYTF | - | TRBV7-2 | 15 | - | TRBJ1-2
TGTGCCAGTAGTATCCCCCAAGGACAGGGGGCCTATGGCTACACCTTC | CASSIPQGQGAYGYTF | few | TRBV19 | 16 | TRBD1 | TRBJ1-2
TGCAGCGTTGACCCCGGGACAGGGCCTACTGAAGCTTTCTTT | CSVDPGTGPTEAFF | many | TRBV29-1 | 14 | TRBD1 | TRBJ1-1
TGTGCCAGCAGTTTTGGCGTGGGGCAGGGTGGTTATTCACCCCTCCACTTT | CASSFGVGQGGYSPLHF | - | TRBV12-3/TRBV12-4 | 17 | - | TRBJ1-6
TGTGCCAGCAGTTTACACCTCCGGCAGGGGATGAATAATTCACCCCTCCACTTT | CASSLHLRQGMNNSPLHF | - | TRBV25-1 | 18 | - | TRBJ1-6
TGTGCCAGCAGTCACGAGGTTGCGGGAGGGAAGGAGACCCAGCATTTT | CASSHEVAGGKETQHF | - | TRBV12-3/TRBV12-4 | 16 | - | TRBJ1-5
TGTGCCAGCAGGACCTCCTTGGACGGCAACCGATACGAGCAGTACTTC | CASRTSLDGNRYEQYF | - | TRBV10-3 | 16 | - | TRBJ2-7
TGCAGCGTTGAAGAGTATGGCTACACCTTC | CSVEEYGYTF | many | TRBV29-1 | 10 | - | TRBJ1-2
TGCAGTGCTAGAGATCGGCAGAGCTCTGGAAACACCATATATTTT | CSARDRQSSGNTIYF | - | TRBV20-1 | 15 | - | TRBJ1-3
TGTGCCAGTAGTGAATCGGGGGTTCGAACTGAAGCTTTCTTT | CASSESGVRTEAFF | many | TRBV19 | 14 | - | TRBJ1-1
TGCGCCAGCAGCCCCGAGGGGGACTATGGCTACACCTTC | CASSPEGDYGYTF | - | TRBV7-9 | 13 | - | TRBJ1-2
TGTGCCAGCAGCTTAGACGGGCGGGACTACGAGCAGTACTTC | CASSLDGRDYEQYF | many | TRBV7-2 | 14 | - | TRBJ2-7
TGCGCCAGCAGCCAGGAGACTAGCGGGAAGGGCGAGACCCAGTACTTC | CASSQETSGKGETQYF | - | TRBV4-1 | 16 | TRBD2 | TRBJ2-5
TGCAGTGCCCTTTCCGCGGACAGGGGGCAGGCGACCCAGTACTTC | CSALSADRGQATQYF | once | TRBV20-1 | 15 | TRBD1 | TRBJ2-5
TGTGCCAGCAGCGGACGGACAGGGGGTTCACCCCTCCACTTT | CASSGRTGGSPLHF | many | TRBV7-2 | 14 | TRBD1 | TRBJ1-6
TGCAGCGCCGGGGACTGGAACACTGAAGCTTTCTTT | CSAGDWNTEAFF | many | TRBV29-1 | 12 | - | TRBJ1-1
TGTGCCAGCAGTTACCTGGGACAGCCTCCCTATGGCTACACCTTC | CASSYLGQPPYGYTF | few | TRBV15 | 15 | TRBD1 | TRBJ1-2
TGTGCCAGCAGCCCAGACAGGGCCAGGAACTACGAGCAGTACTTC | CASSPDRARNYEQYF | - | TRBV7-9 | 15 | TRBD1 | TRBJ2-7
TGTGCCAGCTCACTCGAGGCCGGTGGCTACACCTTC | CASSLEAGGYTF | few | TRBV16 | 12 | - | TRBJ1-2
TGTGCCAGCAGCTCCTTGGACAGGAACACTGAAGCTTTCTTT | CASSSLDRNTEAFF | few | TRBV11-2 | 14 | - | TRBJ1-1
TGCAGTGCTAGAGATCAACTGGACTATGGCTACACCTTC | CSARDQLDYGYTF | many | TRBV20-1 | 13 | - | TRBJ1-2
TGTGCCAGCAGCTTGTTCCTGCGACAGGGGACTTCGATTAATGAAAAACTGTTTTTT | CASSLFLRQGTSINEKLFF | few | TRBV7-6 | 19 | TRBD1 | TRBJ1-4
TGTGCCAGCAGCTTAACTGGCGGGCAGAATGAAAAACTGTTTTTT | CASSLTGGQNEKLFF | - | TRBV7-3 | 15 | - | TRBJ1-4
TGTGCCACCAGTGATACAGGGTTCTACGAGCAGTACTTC | CATSDTGFYEQYF | few | TRBV24-1 | 13 | - | TRBJ2-7
TGCGCCAGCAGCGACCCAGGGGAGGGGGAGACCCAGTACTTC | CASSDPGEGETQYF | many | TRBV10-1 | 14 | - | TRBJ2-5
TGTGCCAGCAGCCCTTTGGGGACCCAGTACTTC | CASSPLGTQYF | many | TRBV7-2 | 11 | - | TRBJ2-5
TGTGCCAGCAGCTCGATACAGTCATACCAAGAGACCCAGTACTTC | CASSSIQSYQETQYF | many | TRBV7-9 | 15 | - | TRBJ2-5
TGTGCCACCAGTGGGGACCATAGCAATCAGCCCCAGCATTTT | CATSGDHSNQPQHF | many | TRBV24-1 | 14 | - | TRBJ1-5